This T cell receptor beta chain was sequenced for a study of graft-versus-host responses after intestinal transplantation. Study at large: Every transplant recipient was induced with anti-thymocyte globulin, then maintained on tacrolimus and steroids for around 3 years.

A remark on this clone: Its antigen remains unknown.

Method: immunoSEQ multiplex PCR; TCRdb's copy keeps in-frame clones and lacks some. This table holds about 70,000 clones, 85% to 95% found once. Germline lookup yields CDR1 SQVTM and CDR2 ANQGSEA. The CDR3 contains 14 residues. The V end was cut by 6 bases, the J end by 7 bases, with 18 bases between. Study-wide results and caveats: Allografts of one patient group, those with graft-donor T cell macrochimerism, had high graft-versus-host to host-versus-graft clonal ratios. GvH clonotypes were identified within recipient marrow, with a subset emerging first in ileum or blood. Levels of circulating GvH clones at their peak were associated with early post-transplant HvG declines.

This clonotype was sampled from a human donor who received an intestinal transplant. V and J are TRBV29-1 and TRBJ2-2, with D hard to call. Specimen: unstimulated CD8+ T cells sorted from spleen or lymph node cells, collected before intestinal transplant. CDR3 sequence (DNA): TGCAGCGTGCAACGGACCCTGCCAGGCGGGGAGCTGTTTTTT. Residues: CSVQRTLPGGELFF.